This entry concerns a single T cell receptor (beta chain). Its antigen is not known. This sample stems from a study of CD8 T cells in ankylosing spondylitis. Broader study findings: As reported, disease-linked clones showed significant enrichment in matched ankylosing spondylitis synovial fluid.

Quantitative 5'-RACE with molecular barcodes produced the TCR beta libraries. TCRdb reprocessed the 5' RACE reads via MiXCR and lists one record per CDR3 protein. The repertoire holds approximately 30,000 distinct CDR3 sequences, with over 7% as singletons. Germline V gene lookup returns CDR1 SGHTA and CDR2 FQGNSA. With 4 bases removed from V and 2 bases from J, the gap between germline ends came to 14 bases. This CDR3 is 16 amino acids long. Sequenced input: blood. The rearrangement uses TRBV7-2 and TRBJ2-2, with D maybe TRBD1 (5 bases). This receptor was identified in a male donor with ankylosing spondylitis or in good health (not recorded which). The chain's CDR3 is CASSSRTRANTGELFF. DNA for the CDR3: TGTGCCAGCAGCTCGAGGACAAGGGCTAACACCGGGGAGCTGTTTTTT. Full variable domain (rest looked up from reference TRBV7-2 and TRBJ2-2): GAGVSQSPSNKVTEKGKDVELRCDPISGHTALYWYRQSLGQGLEFLIYFQGNSAPDKSGLPSDRFSAERTGGSVSTLTIQRTQQEDSAVYLCASSSRTRANTGELFFGEGSRLTVL.